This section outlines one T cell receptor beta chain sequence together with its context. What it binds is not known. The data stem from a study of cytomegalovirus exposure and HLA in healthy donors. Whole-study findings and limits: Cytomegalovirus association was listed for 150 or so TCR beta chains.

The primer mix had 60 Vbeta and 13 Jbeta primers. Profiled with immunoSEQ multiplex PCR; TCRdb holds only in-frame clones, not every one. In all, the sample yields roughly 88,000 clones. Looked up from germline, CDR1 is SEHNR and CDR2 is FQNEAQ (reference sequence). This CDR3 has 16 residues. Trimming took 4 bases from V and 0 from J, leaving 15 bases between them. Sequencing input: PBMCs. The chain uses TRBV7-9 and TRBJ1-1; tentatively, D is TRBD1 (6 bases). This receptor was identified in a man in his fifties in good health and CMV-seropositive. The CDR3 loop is CASSSIGTSMNTEAFF. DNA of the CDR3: TGTGCCAGCAGCTCCATAGGGACATCGATGAACACTGAAGCTTTCTTT. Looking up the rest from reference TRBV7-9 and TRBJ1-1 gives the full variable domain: DTGVSQNPRHKITKRGQNVTFRCDPISEHNRLYWYRQTLGQGPEFLTYFQNEAQLEKSRLLSDRFSAERPKGSFSTLEIQRTEQGDSAMYLCASSSIGTSMNTEAFFGQGTRLTVV.